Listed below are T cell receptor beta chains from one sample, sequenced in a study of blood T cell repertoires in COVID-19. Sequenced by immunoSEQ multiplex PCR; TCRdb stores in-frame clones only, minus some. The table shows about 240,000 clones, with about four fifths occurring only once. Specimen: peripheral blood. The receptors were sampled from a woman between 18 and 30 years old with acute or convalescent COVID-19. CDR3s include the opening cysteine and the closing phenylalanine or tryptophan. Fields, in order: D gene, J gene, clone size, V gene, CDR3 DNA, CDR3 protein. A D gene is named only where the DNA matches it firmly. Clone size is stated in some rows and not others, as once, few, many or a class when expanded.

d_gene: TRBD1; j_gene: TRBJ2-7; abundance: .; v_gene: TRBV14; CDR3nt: TGTGCCAGCAGCCGTCAGGGGGCGACTTCCTACGAGCAGTACTTC; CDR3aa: CASSRQGATSYEQYF
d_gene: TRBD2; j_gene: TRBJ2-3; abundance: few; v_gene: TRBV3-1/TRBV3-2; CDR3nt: TGTGCCAGCAGCCAAAGAGCGGGACTAACAGATACGCAGTATTTT; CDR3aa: CASSQRAGLTDTQYF
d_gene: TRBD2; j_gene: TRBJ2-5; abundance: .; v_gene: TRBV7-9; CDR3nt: TGTGCCAGCACCCTTGGGGCTAGCGGGATGGTGGCACAAGAGACCCAGTACTTC; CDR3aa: CASTLGASGMVAQETQYF
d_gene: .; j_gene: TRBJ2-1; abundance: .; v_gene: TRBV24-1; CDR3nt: TGTGCCACCAGTGACTCCGGTCCCTACAATGAGCAGTTCTTC; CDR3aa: CATSDSGPYNEQFF
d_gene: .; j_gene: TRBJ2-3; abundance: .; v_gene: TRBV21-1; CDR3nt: TGTGCCAGCAGCACAGAAGGAGGACAGGGAGATAGCACAGATACGCAGTATTTT; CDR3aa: CASSTEGGQGDSTDTQYF
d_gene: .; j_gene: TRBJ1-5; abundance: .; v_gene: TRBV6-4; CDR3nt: TGTGCCAGCAGTATCCCGGGACACCTAAGCAATCAGCCCCAGCATTTT; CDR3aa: CASSIPGHLSNQPQHF
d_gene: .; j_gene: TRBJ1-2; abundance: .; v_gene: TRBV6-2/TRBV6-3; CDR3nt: TGTGCCAGCAGTTACGCAGTCGTCTATGGCTACACCTTC; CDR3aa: CASSYAVVYGYTF
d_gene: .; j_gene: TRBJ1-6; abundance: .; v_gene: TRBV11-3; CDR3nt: TGTGCCAGCAGCGAATCAGCCTATAATTCACCCCTCCACTTT; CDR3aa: CASSESAYNSPLHF
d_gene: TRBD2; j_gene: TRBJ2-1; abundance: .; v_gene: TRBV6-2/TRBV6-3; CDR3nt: TGTGCCAGCAGTTACTCGATCTCATCGGGAGGGCCCAATGAGCAGTTCTTC; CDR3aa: CASSYSISSGGPNEQFF
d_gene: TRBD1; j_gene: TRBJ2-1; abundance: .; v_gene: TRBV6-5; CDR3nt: TGTGCCAGCAGTAACCCGGGACAGGGGTACAATGAGCAGTTCTTC; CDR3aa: CASSNPGQGYNEQFF
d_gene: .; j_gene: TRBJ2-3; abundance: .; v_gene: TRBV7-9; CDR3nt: TGTGCCAGCAGCTTTCGCGAGACAGATACGCAGTATTTT; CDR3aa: CASSFRETDTQYF
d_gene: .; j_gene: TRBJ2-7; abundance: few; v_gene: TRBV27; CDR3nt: TGTGCCAGCAACTGGGACTCCTCCTACGAGCAGTACTTC; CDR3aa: CASNWDSSYEQYF
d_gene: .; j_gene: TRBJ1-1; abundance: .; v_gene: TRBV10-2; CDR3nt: TGCGCCAGCAGTGACGAGGTCGGGACTGAAGCTTTCTTT; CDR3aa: CASSDEVGTEAFF
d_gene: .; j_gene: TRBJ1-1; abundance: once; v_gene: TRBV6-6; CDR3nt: TGTGCCAGCAGGTACAACAGGGAGACTGAAGCTTTCTTT; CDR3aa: CASRYNRETEAFF
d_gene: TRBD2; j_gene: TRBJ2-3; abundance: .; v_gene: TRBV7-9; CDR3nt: TGTGCCAGCAGCTTGGGACTAGTTGATACGCAGTATTTT; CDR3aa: CASSLGLVDTQYF
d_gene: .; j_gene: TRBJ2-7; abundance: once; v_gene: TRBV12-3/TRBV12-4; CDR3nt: TGTGCCAGCCGAAATGGGCAGGGCGGAGATCATTACTTC; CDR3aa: CASRNGQGGDHYF
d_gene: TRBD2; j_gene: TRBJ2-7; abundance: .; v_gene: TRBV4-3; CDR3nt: TGCGCCAGCAGCCCTCAGCGGGAGGGGTACGAGCAGTACTTC; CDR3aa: CASSPQREGYEQYF